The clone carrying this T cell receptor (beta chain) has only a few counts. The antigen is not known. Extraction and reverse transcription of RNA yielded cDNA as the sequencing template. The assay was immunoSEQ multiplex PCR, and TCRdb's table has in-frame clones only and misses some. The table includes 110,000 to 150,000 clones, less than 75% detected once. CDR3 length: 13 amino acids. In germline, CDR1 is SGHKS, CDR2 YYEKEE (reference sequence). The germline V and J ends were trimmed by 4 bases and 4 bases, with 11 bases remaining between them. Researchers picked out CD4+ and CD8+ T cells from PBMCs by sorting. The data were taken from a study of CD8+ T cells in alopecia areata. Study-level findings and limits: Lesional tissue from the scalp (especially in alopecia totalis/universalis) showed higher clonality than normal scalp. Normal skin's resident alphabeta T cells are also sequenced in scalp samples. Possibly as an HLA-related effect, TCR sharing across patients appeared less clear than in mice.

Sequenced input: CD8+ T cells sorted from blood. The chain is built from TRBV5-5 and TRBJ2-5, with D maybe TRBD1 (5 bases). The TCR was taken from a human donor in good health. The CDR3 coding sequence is TGTGCCAGCAGCCGCGGACAAGGAGAGACCCAGTACTTC. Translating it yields CASSRGQGETQYF.